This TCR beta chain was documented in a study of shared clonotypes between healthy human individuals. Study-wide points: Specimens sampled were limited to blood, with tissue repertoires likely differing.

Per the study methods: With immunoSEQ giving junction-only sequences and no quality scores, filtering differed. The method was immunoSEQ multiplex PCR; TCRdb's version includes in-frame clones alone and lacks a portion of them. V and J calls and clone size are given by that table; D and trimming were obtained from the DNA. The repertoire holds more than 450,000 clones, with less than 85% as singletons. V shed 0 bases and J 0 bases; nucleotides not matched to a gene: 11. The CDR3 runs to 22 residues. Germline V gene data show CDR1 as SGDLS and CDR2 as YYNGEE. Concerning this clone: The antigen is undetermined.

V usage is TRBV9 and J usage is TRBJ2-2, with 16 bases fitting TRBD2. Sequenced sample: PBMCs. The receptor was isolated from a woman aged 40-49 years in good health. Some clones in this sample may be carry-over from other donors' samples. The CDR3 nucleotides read TGTGCCAGCAGCGTAGGGGGACTAGCGGGAGGGCCGGATTGGGCGAACACCGGGGAGCTGTTTTTT. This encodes CASSVGGLAGGPDWANTGELFF.